These 22 T cell receptor beta chains came from one sample sequenced in a study of T cell responses to AZD1222 COVID-19 vaccine. Method: immunoSEQ multiplex PCR; TCRdb's copy keeps in-frame clones and lacks some. This table holds around 150,000 clones, roughly 93% found once. This specimen was peripheral blood, taken 28 days after the second AZD1222 dose. These receptors were taken from an adult who received the AZD1222 COVID-19 vaccine.

The V and J genes are TRBV4-1 and TRBJ2-1, with a possible D match to TRBD2 (5 bases). CDR1 is MGHRA and CDR2 is YSYEKL in the germline V gene. The CDR3 covers 14 residues. V lost 6 bases, J lost 7 bases, and 16 bases lay in between. CDR3 bases: TGCGCCAGCAGGCGCGGGCCTCTGGAGAATGAGCAGTTCTTC. Protein: CASRRGPLENEQFF.

This chain joins TRBV6-5 and TRBJ2-7; D is undetermined. V gave up 7 bases and J gave up 2 bases, with 9 bases separating them. The CDR3 contains 12 residues. Germline V gene lookup returns CDR1 MNHEY and CDR2 SVGAGI. The CDR3 here is CASTITAYEQYF. The CDR3, as DNA: TGTGCCAGCACAATAACAGCCTACGAGCAGTACTTC.

The rearrangement uses TRBV25-1 and TRBJ2-2; D gene uncertain. In germline, CDR1 is MGHDK, CDR2 SYGVNS. Trimming pared 9 bases from V and 6 bases from J, leaving 5 bases between. The CDR3 covers 10 residues. CDR3 DNA: TGTGCCAGACGTCCCGGGGAGCTGTTTTTT. Residues: CARRPGELFF.

This rearrangement joins TRBV18 to TRBJ1-4, with D unclear. Germline V gene sequence: CDR1 KGHSH, CDR2 LQKENI. The CDR3 length is 15 residues. Trimming left V 2 bases short and J 4 bases short, with 11 bases between. CDR3 DNA sequence: TGTGCCAGCTCACCAATCCTGGGTGGTAATGAAAAACTGTTTTTT. It specifies CASSPILGGNEKLFF.

The rearrangement joins TRBV24-1 to TRBJ1-1; the D is unclear. Per the germline V gene, CDR1 is KGHDR and CDR2 is SFDVKD. The CDR3 contains 11 residues. V was clipped by 3 bases and J by 5 bases, with 3 bases between them. The CDR3 DNA reads TGTGCCACCAGTGATGGGACTGAAGCTTTCTTT. The encoded protein is CATSDGTEAFF.

This clone was seen a handful of times. This rearrangement joins TRBV2 to TRBJ2-7; D perhaps matches TRBD2 (5 bases). The V gene lost 0 bases and the J gene lost 3 bases, with 12 bases spanning the gap. The CDR3 loop spans 15 amino acids. Looked up from germline, CDR1 is SNHLY and CDR2 is FYNNEI. The CDR3 reads CASSEAIDGLYEQYF. The CDR3 bases are TGTGCCAGCAGTGAAGCGATAGACGGACTCTACGAGCAGTACTTC.

The rearrangement joins TRBV5-1 to TRBJ2-5; D possibly corresponds to TRBD1 (5 bases). V gave up 5 bases and J gave up 3 bases, with 14 bases separating them. CDR3 length: 14 amino acids. Germline V CDR1 and CDR2: SGHRS, YFSETQ. In DNA, the CDR3 is TGCGCCAGCAGTCAGGCCCTAGGGGAAGAGACCCAGTACTTC. Amino acids: CASSQALGEETQYF. Combining the CDR3 with reference TRBV5-1 and TRBJ2-5 gives the whole variable domain KAGVTQTPRYLIKTRGQQVTLSCSPISGHRSVSWYQQTPGQGLQFLFEYFSETQRNKGNFPGRFSGRQFSNSRSEMNVSTLELGDSALYLCASSQALGEETQYFGPGTRLLVL.

The chain uses TRBV5-8 and TRBJ1-3; D not certain. V gave up 4 bases and J gave up 2 bases, with 7 bases separating them. CDR1 and CDR2 from the germline V gene are SGHTS and YDEGEE. The CDR3 length is 13 residues. The CDR3, as DNA: TGTGCCAGCAGCCTGGAGGCTGGAAACACCATATATTTT. Its protein product is CASSLEAGNTIYF.

The chain has TRBV7-3 and TRBJ2-3, with a weak D call TRBD1 (5 bases). There are 14 residues in the CDR3. The germline V and J ends were trimmed by 2 bases and 3 bases, with 9 bases remaining between them. CDR1 and CDR2 from the germline V gene are SGHTA and FQGTGA. The CDR3 bases are TGTGCCAGCAGCTTACGGCAGGGAACAGATACGCAGTATTTT. Amino acid sequence: CASSLRQGTDTQYF.

The chain combines TRBV30 with TRBJ2-7, with D perhaps matching TRBD1 (6 bases). Trimming stripped 5 bases from V and 3 bases from J, with 11 bases between. The CDR3 is made up of 12 amino acids. Per germline, CDR1 GTSNPN and CDR2 SVGIG (reference sequence). The CDR3 region has the DNA TGTGCCTGGGGGACAAGCGGCTACGAGCAGTACTTC. This gives the protein CAWGTSGYEQYF. The whole variable domain, filled in from reference TRBV30 and TRBJ2-7, reads SQTIHQWPATLVQPVGSPLSLECTVEGTSNPNLYWYRQAAGRGLQLLFYSVGIGQISSEVPQNLSASRPQDRQFILSSKKLLLSDSGFYLCAWGTSGYEQYFGPGTRLTVT.

This chain links TRBV9 with TRBJ1-6; unclear D gene. Germline V lookup: CDR1 SGDLS, CDR2 YYNGEE. The CDR3 has 15 amino acids. V gave up 0 bases and J gave up 0 bases, with 4 bases separating them. Here the CDR3 reads CASSVEPSYNSPLHF. The CDR3 DNA reads TGTGCCAGCAGCGTAGAGCCCTCCTATAATTCACCCCTCCACTTT. The whole variable domain, remainder taken from reference TRBV9 and TRBJ1-6, is DSGVTQTPKHLITATGQRVTLRCSPRSGDLSVYWYQQSLDQGLQFLIQYYNGEERAKGNILERFSAQQFPDLHSELNLSSLELGDSALYFCASSVEPSYNSPLHFGNGTRLTVT.

The chain recombines TRBV29-1 with TRBJ2-7, with D perhaps matching TRBD1 (5 bases). Germline V CDR1 and CDR2: SQVTM, ANQGSEA. The V gene lost 4 bases and the J gene lost 0 bases, with 10 bases spanning the gap. This CDR3 is 13 amino acids long. The CDR3 here is CSVVAGNSYEQYF. CDR3 nucleotides: TGCAGCGTTGTAGCAGGGAACTCCTACGAGCAGTACTTC.

This chain connects TRBV25-1 to TRBJ2-2; D is ambiguous. The germline V gene has CDR1 MGHDK and CDR2 SYGVNS. The CDR3 consists of 14 residues. Between the trimmed V and J ends, which lost 0 bases and 6 bases, there was a span of 8 bases. The CDR3 DNA reads as TGTGCCAGCAGTGAATATTCTACTTCCGGGGAGCTGTTTTTT. Amino acids: CASSEYSTSGELFF.

The CDR3 sequence is CASSIQGGSPLHF. Here the CDR3 DNA reads TGTGCCAGTAGTATCCAGGGCGGCTCACCCCTCCACTTT. This sequence joins TRBV19 and TRBJ1-6; possibly TRBD1 for D (5 bases). Germline V lookup: CDR1 LNHDA, CDR2 SQIVND (reference sequence). Trimming took 3 bases from V and 10 from J, leaving 10 bases between them. This CDR3 has 13 amino acids.

The chain joins TRBV5-5 to TRBJ1-6; possibly TRBD1 for D (5 bases). The CDR3 sequence is 11 residues long. Trimming pared 4 bases from V and 17 bases from J, leaving 13 bases between. The germline CDR1 and CDR2 sequences are SGHKS and YYEKEE (reference sequence). CDR3 sequence (DNA): TGTGCCAGCAGCGGAGCGGGGCACGTCCACTTT. Its protein is CASSGAGHVHF.

In this sample, this clone turned up a few times. The V call is TRBV19, the J call TRBJ1-2; no clear D gene. The CDR3 has 13 amino acids. Per germline, CDR1 LNHDA and CDR2 SQIVND (reference sequence). V was clipped by 0 bases and J by 10 bases, with 12 bases between them. DNA of the CDR3: TGTGCCAGTAGTATAGAACCGCGTGGAGTCTACACCTTC. Its translation is CASSIEPRGVYTF. Variable domain in full (rest from reference TRBV19 and TRBJ1-2): DGGITQSPKYLFRKEGQNVTLSCEQNLNHDAMYWYRQDPGQGLRLIYYSQIVNDFQKGDIAEGYSVSREKKESFPLTVTSAQKNPTAFYLCASSIEPRGVYTFGSGTRLTVV.

The chain couples TRBV2 to TRBJ2-1; D gene unclear. V lost 4 bases and J 6 bases, leaving 10 bases between the germline ends. There are 13 residues in the CDR3. The germline gives CDR1 SNHLY, CDR2 FYNNEI. This CDR3 reads CASSVTRSNEQFF. CDR3 DNA: TGTGCCAGCAGTGTTACAAGGTCCAATGAGCAGTTCTTC.

The chain is built from TRBV2 and TRBJ2-1, with TRBD1 matching over 11 bases. V lost 2 bases and J lost 8; bases outside the gene matches: 5. The CDR3 covers 15 residues. The V gene's germline CDR1 is SNHLY and CDR2 FYNNEI. Here the CDR3 DNA reads TGTGCCAGCAGTGAAAGGACAGGGGGCAAGGATGAGCAGTTCTTC. Its protein product is CASSERTGGKDEQFF.

The gene calls are TRBV9 and TRBJ2-1, with D uncertain. There are 13 residues in the CDR3. V was pared by 7 bases and J by 8 bases, with 16 bases between. Germline assignment: CDR1 SGDLS and CDR2 YYNGEE. The CDR3 sequence: CASSEVRTHEQFF. The CDR3 DNA reads as TGTGCCAGCTCCGAAGTAAGGACCCATGAGCAGTTCTTC. Looking up the rest from reference TRBV9 and TRBJ2-1 gives the full variable domain: DSGVTQTPKHLITATGQRVTLRCSPRSGDLSVYWYQQSLDQGLQFLIQYYNGEERAKGNILERFSAQQFPDLHSELNLSSLELGDSALYFCASSEVRTHEQFFGPGTRLTVL.

The chain links TRBV7-9 to TRBJ1-2, with 7 positions matching TRBD1. Germline V CDR1 and CDR2: SEHNR, FQNEAQ (reference sequence). The CDR3 totals 15 residues. V lost 5 bases to trimming and J lost 4 bases; unmatched junction nucleotides: 10. The CDR3 DNA reads TGTGCCAGCAGCCGTACAGGGGTTGATATCTATGGCTACACCTTC. Its protein product is CASSRTGVDIYGYTF.

The V call is TRBV2, the J call TRBJ1-5; no firm D call. This CDR3 contains 14 residues. Trimming stripped 3 bases from V and 5 bases from J, with 11 bases between. From germline, CDR1 is SNHLY and CDR2 FYNNEI. The CDR3 reads CASSDSVRDQPQHF. DNA for the CDR3: TGTGCCAGCAGTGATAGCGTGCGAGATCAGCCCCAGCATTTT.

V is TRBV19 and J is TRBJ1-2; maybe TRBD1 (6 bases). V shed 6 bases and J shed 7 bases, with 18 bases lying between them. Germline lookup yields CDR1 LNHDA and CDR2 SQIVND (reference sequence). The CDR3 extends over 14 amino acids. The CDR3 sequence: CASSSLQGFGGYTF. The CDR3 DNA reads as TGTGCCAGTAGCAGTCTACAGGGATTCGGTGGCTACACCTTC.